These 2 T cell receptor beta chains were all obtained from the same sample, sequenced in a study of blood T cells in healthy people across ages. Primers used in a second PCR of roughly 6 to 12 cycles were a sample-barcoded 5' primer and a J-beta primer mix. TCRdb recomputed calls from the 5' RACE reads with MiXCR, one row per CDR3 protein. The data show roughly 570,000 distinct CDR3 sequences, 27% seen once. The sequencing input was blood. The receptors here all came from a woman in her 70s in good health.

The J gene is TRBJ2-7, the V gene TRBV3-1, with D possibly being TRBD1 or TRBD2 (6 bases each). The CDR3 sequence is 13 residues long. Trimming removed 4 bases from V and 4 bases from J, with 11 bases in between. Germline CDR1 and CDR2: LGHDT and YNNKEL (reference sequence). The CDR3 sequence: CASSPRGLYEQYF. The CDR3 bases are TGTGCCAGCAGCCCCCGGGGGCTGTACGAGCAGTACTTC.

The DNA of the CDR3 is TGTGCCAGCAGCGCGGAACTTATGAACACTGAAGCTTTCTTT. Amino acid sequence: CASSAELMNTEAFF. This rearrangement joins TRBV9 to TRBJ1-1; the D is unclear. The V gene's germline CDR1 is SGDLS and CDR2 YYNGEE. This CDR3 region has 14 residues. V shed 3 bases and J shed 0 bases, with 9 bases lying between them.